Reported below is one T cell receptor beta chain. This sample is part of a study of blood T cell repertoires in COVID-19. The data were produced by immunoSEQ multiplex PCR, yet TCRdb's version contains in-frame clones alone and is incomplete. Here the sample spans some 300,000 clones, just under 90% being singletons. V shed 3 bases, J shed 5 bases, and the junction held 0 bases outside the gene matches. The CDR3 totals 12 residues. The germline V gene encodes CDR1 KGHSH and CDR2 LQKENI. The receptor was isolated from a woman aged 45-59 years with COVID-19, enrolled during active disease. J is TRBJ2-5 and V is TRBV18; 7 nucleotides align to TRBD1. Sequencing used peripheral blood. CDR3: CASSPRGETQYF. For the CDR3, the DNA is TGTGCCAGCTCACCCAGGGGGGAGACCCAGTACTTC.